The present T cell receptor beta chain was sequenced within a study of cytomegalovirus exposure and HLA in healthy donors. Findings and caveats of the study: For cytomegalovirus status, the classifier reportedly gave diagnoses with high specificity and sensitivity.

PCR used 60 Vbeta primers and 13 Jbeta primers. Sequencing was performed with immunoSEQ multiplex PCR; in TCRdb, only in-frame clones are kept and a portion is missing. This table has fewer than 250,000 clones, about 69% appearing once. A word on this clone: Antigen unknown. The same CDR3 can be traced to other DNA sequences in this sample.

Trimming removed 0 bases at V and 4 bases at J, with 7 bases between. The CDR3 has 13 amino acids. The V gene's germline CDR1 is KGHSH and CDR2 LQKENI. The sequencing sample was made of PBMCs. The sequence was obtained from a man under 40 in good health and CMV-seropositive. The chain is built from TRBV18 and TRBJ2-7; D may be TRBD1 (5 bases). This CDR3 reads CASSPPSGYEQYF. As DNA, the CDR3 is TGTGCCAGCTCACCACCATCAGGGTACGAGCAGTACTTC.